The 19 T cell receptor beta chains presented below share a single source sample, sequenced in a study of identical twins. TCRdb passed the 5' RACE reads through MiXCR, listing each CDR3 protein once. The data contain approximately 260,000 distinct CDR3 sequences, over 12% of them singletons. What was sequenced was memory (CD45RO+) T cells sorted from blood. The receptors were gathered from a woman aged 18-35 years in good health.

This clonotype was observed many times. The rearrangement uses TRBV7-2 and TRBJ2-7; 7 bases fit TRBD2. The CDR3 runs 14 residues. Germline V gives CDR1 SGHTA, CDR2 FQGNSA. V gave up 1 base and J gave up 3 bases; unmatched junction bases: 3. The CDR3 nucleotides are TGTGCCAGCAGCTTAGTGTCGGGAGGCTACGAGCAGTACTTC. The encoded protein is CASSLVSGGYEQYF.

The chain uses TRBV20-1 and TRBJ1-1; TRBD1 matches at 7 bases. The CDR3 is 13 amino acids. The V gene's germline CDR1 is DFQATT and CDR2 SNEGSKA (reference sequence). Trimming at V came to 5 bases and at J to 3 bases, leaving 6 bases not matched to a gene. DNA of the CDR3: TGCAGTGCTCGGGACAGTCGTGACACTGAAGCTTTCTTT. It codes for CSARDSRDTEAFF.

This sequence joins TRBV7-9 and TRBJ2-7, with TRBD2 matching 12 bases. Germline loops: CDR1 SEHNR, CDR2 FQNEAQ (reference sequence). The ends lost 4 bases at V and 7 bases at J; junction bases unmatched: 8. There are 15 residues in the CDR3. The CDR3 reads CASSSRLAGVMEQYF. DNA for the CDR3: TGTGCCAGCAGCTCCCGACTAGCGGGAGTGATGGAGCAGTACTTC. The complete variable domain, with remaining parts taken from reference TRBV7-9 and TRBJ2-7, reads DTGVSQNPRHKITKRGQNVTFRCDPISEHNRLYWYRQTLGQGPEFLTYFQNEAQLEKSRLLSDRFSAERPKGSFSTLEIQRTEQGDSAMYLCASSSRLAGVMEQYFGPGTRLTVT.

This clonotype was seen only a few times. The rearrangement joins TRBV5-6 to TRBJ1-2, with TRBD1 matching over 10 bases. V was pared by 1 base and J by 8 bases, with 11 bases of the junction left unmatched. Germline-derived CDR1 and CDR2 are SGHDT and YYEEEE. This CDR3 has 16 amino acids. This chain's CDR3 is CASSLFGTGDTEGYTF. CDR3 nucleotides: TGTGCCAGCAGCTTGTTTGGGACAGGGGATACGGAAGGCTACACCTTC.

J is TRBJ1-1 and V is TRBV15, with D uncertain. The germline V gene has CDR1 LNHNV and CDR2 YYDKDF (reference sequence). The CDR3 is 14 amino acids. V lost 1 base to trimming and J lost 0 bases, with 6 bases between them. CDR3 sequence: CATSRVVLNTEAFF. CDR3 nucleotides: TGTGCCACCAGCAGAGTGGTATTGAACACTGAAGCTTTCTTT.

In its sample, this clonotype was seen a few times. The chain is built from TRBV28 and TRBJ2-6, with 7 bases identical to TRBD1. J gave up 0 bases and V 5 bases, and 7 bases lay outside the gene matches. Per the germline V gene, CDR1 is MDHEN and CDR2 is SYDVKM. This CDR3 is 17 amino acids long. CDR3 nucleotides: TGTGCCAGCAGTCGCTACAGGGGTAACTCTGGGGCCAACGTCCTGACTTTC. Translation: CASSRYRGNSGANVLTF.

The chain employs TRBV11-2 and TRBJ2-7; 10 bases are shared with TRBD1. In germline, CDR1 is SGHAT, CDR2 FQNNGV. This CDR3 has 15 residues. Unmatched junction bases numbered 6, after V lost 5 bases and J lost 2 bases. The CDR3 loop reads CASSPWTGGPYEQYF. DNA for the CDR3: TGTGCCAGCAGCCCCTGGACAGGGGGGCCCTACGAGCAGTACTTC. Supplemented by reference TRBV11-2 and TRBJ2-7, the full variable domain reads EAGVAQSPRYKIIEKRQSVAFWCNPISGHATLYWYQQILGQGPKLLIQFQNNGVVDDSQLPKDRFSAERLKGVDSTLKIQPAKLEDSAVYLCASSPWTGGPYEQYFGPGTRLTVT.

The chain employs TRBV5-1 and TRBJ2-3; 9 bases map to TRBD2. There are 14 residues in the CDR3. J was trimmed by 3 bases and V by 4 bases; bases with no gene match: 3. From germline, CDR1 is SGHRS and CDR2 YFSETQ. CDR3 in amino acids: CASSLAGRTDTQYF. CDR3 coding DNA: TGCGCCAGCAGCCTAGCGGGGAGGACAGATACGCAGTATTTT.

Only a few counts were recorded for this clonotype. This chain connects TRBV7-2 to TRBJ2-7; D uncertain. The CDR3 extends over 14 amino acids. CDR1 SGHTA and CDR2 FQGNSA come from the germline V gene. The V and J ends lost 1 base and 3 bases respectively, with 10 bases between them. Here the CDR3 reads CASSLVVDLYEQYF. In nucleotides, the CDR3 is TGTGCCAGCAGCTTAGTGGTGGATCTCTACGAGCAGTACTTC. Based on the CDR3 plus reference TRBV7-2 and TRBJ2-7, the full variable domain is GAGVSQSPSNKVTEKGKDVELRCDPISGHTALYWYRQSLGQGLEFLIYFQGNSAPDKSGLPSDRFSAERTGGSVSTLTIQRTQQEDSAVYLCASSLVVDLYEQYFGPGTRLTVT.

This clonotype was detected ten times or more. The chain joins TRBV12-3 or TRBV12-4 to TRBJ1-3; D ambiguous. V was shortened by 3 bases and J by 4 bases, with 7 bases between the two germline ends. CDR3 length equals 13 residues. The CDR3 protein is CASSFPNGNTIYF. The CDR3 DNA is TGTGCCAGCAGTTTCCCCAACGGAAACACCATATATTTT.

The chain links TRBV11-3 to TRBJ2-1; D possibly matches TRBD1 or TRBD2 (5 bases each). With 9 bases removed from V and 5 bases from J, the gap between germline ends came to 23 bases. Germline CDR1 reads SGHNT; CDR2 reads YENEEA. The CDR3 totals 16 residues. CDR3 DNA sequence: TGTGCCAGTCATCAAGTCCCGGGGCTACGTCACAATGAGCAGTTCTTC. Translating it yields CASHQVPGLRHNEQFF.

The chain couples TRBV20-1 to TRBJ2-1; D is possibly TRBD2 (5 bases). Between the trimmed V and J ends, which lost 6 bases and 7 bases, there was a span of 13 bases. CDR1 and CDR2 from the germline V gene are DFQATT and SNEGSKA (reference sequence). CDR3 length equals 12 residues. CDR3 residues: CSAPGLMNEQFF. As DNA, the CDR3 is TGCAGTGCCCCCGGACTGATGAATGAGCAGTTCTTC.

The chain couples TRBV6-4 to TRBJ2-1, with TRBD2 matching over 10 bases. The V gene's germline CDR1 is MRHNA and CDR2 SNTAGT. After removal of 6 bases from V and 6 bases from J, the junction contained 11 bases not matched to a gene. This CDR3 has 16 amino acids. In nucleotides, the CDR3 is TGTGCCAGCAGCCCGACCCTAGCGGGAGAGAGCAATGAGCAGTTCTTC. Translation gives CASSPTLAGESNEQFF.

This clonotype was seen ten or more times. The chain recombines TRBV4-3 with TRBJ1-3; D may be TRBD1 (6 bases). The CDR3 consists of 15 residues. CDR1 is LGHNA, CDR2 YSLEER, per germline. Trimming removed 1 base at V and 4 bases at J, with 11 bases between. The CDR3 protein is CASSQGGGRGNTIYF. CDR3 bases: TGCGCCAGCAGCCAAGGAGGGGGTCGGGGAAACACCATATATTTT.

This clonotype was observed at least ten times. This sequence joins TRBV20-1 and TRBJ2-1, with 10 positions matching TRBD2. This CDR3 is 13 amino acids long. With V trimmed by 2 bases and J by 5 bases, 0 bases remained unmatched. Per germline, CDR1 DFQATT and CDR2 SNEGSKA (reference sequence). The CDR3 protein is CSARTSGDNEQFF. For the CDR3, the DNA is TGCAGTGCTAGAACTAGCGGGGACAATGAGCAGTTCTTC.

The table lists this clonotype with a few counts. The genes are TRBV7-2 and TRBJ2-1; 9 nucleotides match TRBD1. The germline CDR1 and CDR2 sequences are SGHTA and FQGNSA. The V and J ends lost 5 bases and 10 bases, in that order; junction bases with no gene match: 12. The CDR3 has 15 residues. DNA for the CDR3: TGTGCCAGCAGCCGTACCGGGACAGGGTTGGGGGAGCAGTTCTTC. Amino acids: CASSRTGTGLGEQFF.

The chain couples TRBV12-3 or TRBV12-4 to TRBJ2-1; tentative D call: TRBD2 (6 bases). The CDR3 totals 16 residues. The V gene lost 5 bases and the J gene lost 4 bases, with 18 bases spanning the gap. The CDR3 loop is CASSPETGTRYNEQFF. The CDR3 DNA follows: TGTGCCAGCAGTCCCGAGACGGGGACTCGGTACAATGAGCAGTTCTTC.

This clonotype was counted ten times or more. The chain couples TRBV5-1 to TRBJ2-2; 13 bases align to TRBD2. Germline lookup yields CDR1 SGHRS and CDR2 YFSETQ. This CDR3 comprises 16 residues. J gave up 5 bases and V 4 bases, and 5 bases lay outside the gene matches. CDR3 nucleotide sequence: TGCGCCAGCAGCCGAGGACTAGCGGGAGTTACCGGGGAGCTGTTTTTT. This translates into CASSRGLAGVTGELFF.

The chain's CDR3 is CASSLAATNYGYTF. CDR3 nucleotides: TGCGCCAGCAGCTTGGCCGCGACTAACTATGGCTACACCTTC. This chain links TRBV5-1 with TRBJ1-2; D ambiguous. V was trimmed by 0 bases and J by 0 bases, leaving 6 bases between them. There are 14 residues in the CDR3. Germline V lookup: CDR1 SGHRS, CDR2 YFSETQ.